These 9 T cell receptor beta chains were all obtained from the same sample, sequenced in a study of CD8+ T cells in alopecia areata. Extracted RNA was reverse transcribed into cDNA, the sequencing template. The assay was immunoSEQ multiplex PCR, and TCRdb's table has in-frame clones only and misses some. Among roughly 130,000 clones listed, approximately 53% were seen once. Specimen: CD4+ T cells sorted from blood, collected at week 0. Receptor source: a human donor with alopecia areata.

This chain connects TRBV11-2 to TRBJ2-2; D gene uncertain. Germline V lookup: CDR1 SGHAT, CDR2 FQNNGV. V shed 1 base and J shed 8 bases, with 20 bases lying between them. This CDR3 contains 17 residues. The CDR3 bases are TGTGCCAGCAGCTTAGTCAGAGCGCACCTTATGAAGGGGGAGCTGTTTTTT. It translates to CASSLVRAHLMKGELFF. Full variable domain (outside the CDR3, taken from reference TRBV11-2 and TRBJ2-2): EAGVAQSPRYKIIEKRQSVAFWCNPISGHATLYWYQQILGQGPKLLIQFQNNGVVDDSQLPKDRFSAERLKGVDSTLKIQPAKLEDSAVYLCASSLVRAHLMKGELFFGEGSRLTVL.

The chain joins TRBV6-5 to TRBJ2-6, with D hard to call. This CDR3 has 15 residues. The germline V gene has CDR1 MNHEY and CDR2 SVGAGI. V shed 2 bases and J shed 0 bases, with 5 bases lying between them. The CDR3 DNA is TGTGCCAGCAGTTACAGGAACTCTGGGGCCAACGTCCTGACTTTC. It yields the protein CASSYRNSGANVLTF.

This clone was seen a single time. The chain recombines TRBV4-1 with TRBJ1-1, with TRBD1 as a possible D gene (5 bases). The CDR3 is 15 amino acids. Germline assignment: CDR1 MGHRA and CDR2 YSYEKL. V dropped 1 base and J dropped 5 bases, with 14 bases sitting between them. The CDR3 protein is CASSQVGRGSTEAFF. The CDR3 DNA follows: TGCGCCAGCAGCCAAGTGGGGAGGGGTTCTACTGAAGCTTTCTTT.

J is TRBJ2-1 and V is TRBV9; TRBD2 agrees at 14 bases. With 0 bases clipped from V and 0 bases from J, the junction kept 2 bases outside the gene matches. Germline values: CDR1 SGDLS, CDR2 YYNGEE. The CDR3 extends over 18 amino acids. The CDR3 region is CASSVGLAGGSSYNEQFF. The CDR3 region has the DNA TGTGCCAGCAGCGTAGGACTAGCGGGGGGGAGCTCCTACAATGAGCAGTTCTTC.

The V and J genes are TRBV25-1 and TRBJ2-1, with 10 bases that match TRBD2. V shed 1 base and J 8 bases; nucleotides not matched to a gene: 5. CDR3 length: 15 amino acids. CDR1 and CDR2 (germline): MGHDK, SYGVNS. The chain's CDR3 is CASSELLAGRDEQFF. Here the CDR3 DNA reads TGTGCCAGCAGTGAATTACTAGCGGGGAGAGATGAGCAGTTCTTC.

The chain combines TRBV5-4 with TRBJ1-1; D may be TRBD1 (6 bases). The CDR3 contains 15 residues. Germline lookup yields CDR1 SGHNT and CDR2 YYREEE (reference sequence). V shed 0 bases and J shed 4 bases, with 13 bases lying between them. The CDR3 reads CASSLGRTVATEAFF. CDR3 bases: TGTGCCAGCAGCTTGGGGCGGACAGTCGCCACTGAAGCTTTCTTT.

The chain carries TRBV4-3 and TRBJ1-5; perhaps TRBD1 as D (6 bases). CDR3 length: 19 amino acids. Trimming stripped 0 bases from V and 4 bases from J, with 22 bases between. Germline assignment: CDR1 LGHNA and CDR2 YSLEER. In DNA, the CDR3 is TGCGCCAGCAGCCAAGAGGTCGATTTGGGGGCCTTATATAATCAGCCCCAGCATTTT. Amino acids: CASSQEVDLGALYNQPQHF.

This clone was found once. The chain links TRBV19 to TRBJ1-6, with 10 bases identical to TRBD1. This CDR3 is 13 amino acids long. Germline CDR1 reads LNHDA; CDR2 reads SQIVND (reference sequence). Germline trimming cut 7 bases from V and 9 bases from J; bases unmatched to any gene: 3. The CDR3 sequence is CASMGQGISPLHF. CDR3 nucleotide sequence: TGTGCCAGTATGGGACAGGGGATTTCACCCCTCCACTTT.

This clone was seen only a few times. This sequence joins TRBV19 and TRBJ2-3; the D gene is possibly TRBD1 (5 bases). The CDR3 runs 14 residues. V was clipped by 7 bases and J by 0 bases, with 11 bases between them. Germline V lookup: CDR1 LNHDA, CDR2 SQIVND (reference sequence). In DNA form, the CDR3 reads TGTGCCAGTAATCTAGGGGTCAGCACAGATACGCAGTATTTT. Protein: CASNLGVSTDTQYF.